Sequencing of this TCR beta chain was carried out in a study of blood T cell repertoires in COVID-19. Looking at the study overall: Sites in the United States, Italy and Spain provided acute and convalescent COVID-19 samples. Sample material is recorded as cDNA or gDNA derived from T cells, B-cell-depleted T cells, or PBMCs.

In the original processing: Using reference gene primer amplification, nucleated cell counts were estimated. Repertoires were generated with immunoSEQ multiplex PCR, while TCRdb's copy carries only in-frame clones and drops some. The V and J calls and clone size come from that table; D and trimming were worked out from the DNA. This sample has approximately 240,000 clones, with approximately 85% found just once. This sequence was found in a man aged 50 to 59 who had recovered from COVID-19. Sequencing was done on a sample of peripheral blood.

In DNA, the CDR3 is TGTGCCAGCAGTCTGGTCTCCGGGGGCTACACCTTC. It translates to CASSLVSGGYTF. The chain recombines TRBV2 with TRBJ1-2, with D unresolved. V was shortened by 5 bases and J by 8 bases, with 12 bases between the two germline ends. The CDR3 consists of 12 residues. Germline values: CDR1 SNHLY, CDR2 FYNNEI.